The text below deals with one TCR beta chain. No antigen is known for it. This entry belongs to a study of cytomegalovirus exposure and HLA in healthy donors. Study-level findings and limits: Earlier analysis found most TCR beta V segments productive about 87% or about 30% of the time. In a later analysis, most CMV-associated TCR beta chains appeared HLA-restricted.

CDR3 length: 15 amino acids. The germline CDR1 and CDR2 sequences are LGHNA and YNFKEQ. Trimming took off 0 bases at V and 4 bases at J, with 11 bases between the two ends. Primers included in the PCR were 60 Vbeta and 13 Jbeta primers. Using immunoSEQ multiplex PCR, the repertoire was profiled, and TCRdb retains in-frame clones only, with some absent. The sample contains approximately 270,000 clones, 80% of which appear only once. The chain carries TRBV4-2 and TRBJ2-3; unclear D gene. Material: PBMCs. This TCR was recovered from a girl aged 2 to 9 in good health and CMV-seronegative. The CDR3 DNA sequence: TGTGCCAGCAGCCAAGATCTAGTAGGAGCAGATACGCAGTATTTT. Translation: CASSQDLVGADTQYF.